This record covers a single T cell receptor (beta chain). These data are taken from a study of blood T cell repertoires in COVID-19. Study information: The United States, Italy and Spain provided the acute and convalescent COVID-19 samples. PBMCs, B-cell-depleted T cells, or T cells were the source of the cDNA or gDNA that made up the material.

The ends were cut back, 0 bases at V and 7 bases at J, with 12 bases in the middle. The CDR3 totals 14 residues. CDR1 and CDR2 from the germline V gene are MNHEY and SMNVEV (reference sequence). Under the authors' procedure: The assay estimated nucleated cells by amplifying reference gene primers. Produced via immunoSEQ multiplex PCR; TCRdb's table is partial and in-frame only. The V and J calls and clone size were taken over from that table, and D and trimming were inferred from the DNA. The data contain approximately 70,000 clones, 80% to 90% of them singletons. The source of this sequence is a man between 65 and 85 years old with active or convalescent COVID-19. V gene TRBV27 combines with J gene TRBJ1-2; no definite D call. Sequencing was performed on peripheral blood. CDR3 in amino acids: CASSLSRRFTGYTF. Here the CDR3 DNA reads TGTGCCAGCAGTTTATCAAGGAGGTTCACTGGCTACACCTTC.